What follows describes a single T cell receptor beta chain. No antigen is known for it. These data come from a study of T cell responses to AZD1222 COVID-19 vaccine. On the study more broadly: Some second doses came at about 4 weeks and others at about 12 weeks; these were pooled.

Overall study findings and caveats: Researchers report vaccine-associated CD4 TCRs spanning spike, with dominance at 160-218 and 743-854. A rise in Spike-specific TCR breadth and depth followed two AZD1222 doses. Reports indicate that nearly half of spike-specific TCRs are directed at unmutated variant regions.

V lost 0 bases, J lost 3 bases, and 11 bases lay in between. The CDR3 loop spans 15 amino acids. Per the germline V gene, CDR1 is LNHNV and CDR2 is YYDKDF (reference sequence). TCRdb's copy holds only in-frame clones and misses some; the assay was immunoSEQ multiplex PCR. The table lists roughly 180,000 clones, roughly nine tenths of them singletons, with 1.5% to 2% in the top ten. V is TRBV15 and J is TRBJ1-1; no clear D. The sequences come from peripheral blood, collected on day 0 of AZD1222 vaccination. The clonotype was recovered from an adult in good health. The chain's CDR3 is CATSRDGLADTEAFF. CDR3 DNA sequence: TGTGCCACCAGCAGAGATGGGCTGGCGGACACTGAAGCTTTCTTT.